This entry lists 10 T cell receptor beta chains sequenced from one sample in a study of cytomegalovirus exposure and HLA in healthy donors. The PCR made use of 60 Vbeta and 13 Jbeta primers. Clones were read by immunoSEQ multiplex PCR, and TCRdb kept only the in-frame ones, dropping some. This sample has around 52,000 clones, with 70% to 85% found just once. Specimen: PBMCs. Receptors were obtained from a man aged 35 to 55 in good health and CMV-seronegative.

The DNA of the CDR3 is TGCGCCAGCAGCCAAGCAGTAGACAGGGCAAGCATTCAGTACTTC. This encodes CASSQAVDRASIQYF. The chain links TRBV4-3 to TRBJ2-4; TRBD1 matches 7 bases. Losses at the gene ends were 1 base for V and 9 bases for J; bases not matched to a gene: 9. The CDR3 has 15 amino acids. Germline CDR1 reads LGHNA; CDR2 reads YSLEER.

The V call is TRBV5-1, the J call TRBJ2-1, with 7 bases identical to TRBD2. There are 15 residues in the CDR3. Germline loops: CDR1 SGHRS, CDR2 YFSETQ. Losses at the gene ends were 4 bases for V and 2 bases for J; bases not matched to a gene: 6. The CDR3 sequence: CASSLEAGAYNEQFF. The CDR3, as DNA: TGCGCCAGCAGCCTAGAGGCGGGGGCCTACAATGAGCAGTTCTTC.

This clone was observed once. The rearrangement joins TRBV9 to TRBJ2-5, with TRBD1 matching over 7 bases. Per germline, CDR1 SGDLS and CDR2 YYNGEE. The CDR3 covers 16 residues. V shed 4 bases, J shed 5 bases, and the junction held 14 bases outside the gene matches. The CDR3 region is CASSLETGEGWETQYF. CDR3 DNA sequence: TGTGCCAGCAGCCTTGAAACAGGGGAAGGGTGGGAGACCCAGTACTTC.

The chain couples TRBV19 to TRBJ2-2, with 9 bases aligning to TRBD1. Germline V gives CDR1 LNHDA, CDR2 SQIVND (reference sequence). V lost 6 bases, J lost 4 bases, and 6 bases stayed unmatched. The CDR3 is 15 residues long. The CDR3 sequence is CASSRQGVFTGELFF. The CDR3 coding sequence is TGTGCCAGTAGCCGACAGGGGGTCTTCACCGGGGAGCTGTTTTTT.

The chain employs TRBV6-5 and TRBJ1-6; tentatively, D is TRBD1 (6 bases). Trimming took 6 bases from V and 5 from J, leaving 11 bases between them. Per the germline V gene, CDR1 is MNHEY and CDR2 is SVGAGI. This CDR3 comprises 14 residues. CDR3 coding DNA: TGTGCCAGCAGCTCCACAGGGAATAATTCACCCCTCCACTTT. This gives the protein CASSSTGNNSPLHF.

This chain connects TRBV5-4 to TRBJ1-1, with a possible D match to TRBD1 (5 bases). The CDR3 contains 16 residues. Trimming left V 3 bases short and J 8 bases short, with 23 bases between. Germline loops: CDR1 SGHNT, CDR2 YYREEE (reference sequence). CDR3 loop: CASSSGGGSGWLEAFF. CDR3 DNA: TGTGCCAGCAGCTCCGGGGGGGGGAGTGGCTGGCTGGAAGCTTTCTTT.

The chain carries TRBV5-4 and TRBJ1-1; 8 bases align to TRBD1. Unmatched junction bases numbered 9, after V lost 6 bases and J lost 5 bases. There are 14 residues in the CDR3. CDR1 is SGHNT, CDR2 YYREEE, per germline (reference sequence). CDR3 region: CASNFGQGKTEAFF. The CDR3 DNA reads TGTGCCAGCAACTTTGGACAGGGAAAAACTGAAGCTTTCTTT.

The chain employs TRBV11-2 and TRBJ2-1; 7 positions match TRBD2. Germline CDR1 reads SGHAT; CDR2 reads FQNNGV. This CDR3 has 13 residues. J gave up 12 bases and V 1 base, and 6 bases lay outside the gene matches. CDR3 bases: TGTGCCAGCAGCTTAGTTCGGGGGGTTGGGCAGTTCTTC. Amino acid sequence: CASSLVRGVGQFF.

The chain joins TRBV4-1 to TRBJ1-5; no clear D gene. Germline CDR1 MGHRA, CDR2 YSYEKL. The CDR3 length is 17 residues. The V and J ends lost 0 bases and 4 bases respectively, with 16 bases between them. As DNA, the CDR3 is TGCGCCAGCAGCCAAGATTTTAGCCTAAACCTAAATCAGCCCCAGCATTTT. Amino acids: CASSQDFSLNLNQPQHF.

V is TRBV7-8 and J is TRBJ1-5; 8 bases line up with TRBD1. V dropped 5 bases and J dropped 11; count of bases not matched to a gene: 14. Looked up from germline, CDR1 is SGHVS and CDR2 is FQNEAQ. The CDR3 spans 15 residues. The CDR3 loop reads CASSPRRTGSQSQHF. CDR3 DNA: TGTGCCAGCAGCCCTAGAAGGACAGGGAGCCAGTCCCAGCATTTT.